The source of this TCR beta chain is a study of CD8 T cells in ankylosing spondylitis. Whole-study results and caveats: In ankylosing spondylitis blood, a motif of roughly eight highly homologous TCR beta variants appeared characteristic. A subset of motif variants has previously been described in the synovial fluid and blood of reactive arthritis. As for the disease-linked clones, they showed a CD8+ phenotype and occurred at relatively low frequencies in peripheral blood.

Comment on this clonotype: The target antigen is unknown.

The TCR beta libraries were generated through quantitative 5'-RACE incorporating molecular barcodes. MiXCR, run by TCRdb on the 5' RACE reads, gives a single entry per CDR3 protein. The sample lists hundreds of thousands of distinct CDR3 sequences; roughly 27% were seen once. Germline V gene data show CDR1 as MNHEY and CDR2 as SVGEGT. The V and J ends lost 8 bases and 6 bases respectively, with 14 bases between them. This CDR3 is 13 amino acids long. Sequenced input: blood, either unsorted or a sorted T cell fraction (not recorded which). The chain uses TRBV6-2 or TRBV6-3 and TRBJ2-1; perhaps TRBD1 as D (6 bases). The TCR originated in a male donor with ankylosing spondylitis. This CDR3 reads CASHHRVGNEQFF. CDR3 coding DNA: TGTGCCAGCCATCACAGGGTGGGCAATGAGCAGTTCTTC.